Given below is one TCR beta chain in context. The method was immunoSEQ multiplex PCR; TCRdb's version includes in-frame clones alone and lacks a portion of them. The table shows 200,000 to 250,000 clones, with more than 80% occurring only once. This entry comes from a study of blood T cell repertoires in COVID-19. This CDR3 has 14 residues. Germline values: CDR1 SQVTM, CDR2 ANQGSEA. V lost 2 bases to trimming and J lost 1 base; unmatched junction nucleotides: 2. The source is a man between 60 and 70 years old who had recovered from COVID-19. The sequencing sample was made of PBMCs or T cells enriched from blood (not recorded which). The chain has TRBV29-1 and TRBJ2-5; 9 nucleotides match TRBD1. The CDR3 nucleotides read TGCAGCGTTGAATTGGGACAGGGCCAAGAGACCCAGTACTTC. Residues: CSVELGQGQETQYF.